These 27 T cell receptor beta chains share one sample of origin, sequenced in a study of control samples from healthy donors and cancer patients. Sequencing was performed with immunoSEQ multiplex PCR; in TCRdb, only in-frame clones are kept and a portion is missing. In the table there are around 59,000 clones, about 92% of which are singletons. The sequencing input was PBMCs. The receptors stem from a middle-aged man with colorectal cancer.

This chain connects TRBV7-9 to TRBJ2-3; 9 bases align to TRBD1. This CDR3 comprises 18 residues. The J segment lost 0 bases and the V segment lost 5 bases, leaving 12 bases of the junction unmatched. Germline V gene sequence: CDR1 SEHNR, CDR2 FQNEAQ (reference sequence). This CDR3 reads CASSRFSGTGSSTDTQYF. CDR3 DNA: TGTGCCAGCAGCCGGTTCTCCGGGACAGGGTCTAGCACAGATACGCAGTATTTT.

This chain joins TRBV15 and TRBJ2-3; D is unresolved. Trimming took 8 bases from V and 3 from J, leaving 6 bases between them. The length of the CDR3 is 11 residues. Germline V gives CDR1 LNHNV, CDR2 YYDKDF (reference sequence). CDR3: CATAATDTQYF. The CDR3 bases are TGTGCCACCGCGGCAACAGATACGCAGTATTTT.

The CDR3 DNA reads as TGTGCCAGTAACGCGGGGGACACCTATCGTTACAATGAGCAGTTCTTC. Translated, it gives CASNAGDTYRYNEQFF. The chain carries TRBV19 and TRBJ2-1, with a possible D match to TRBD2 (7 bases). The CDR3 is 16 residues long. Germline-derived CDR1 and CDR2 are LNHDA and SQIVND (reference sequence). V gave up 7 bases and J gave up 4 bases, with 20 bases separating them.

V usage is TRBV5-1 and J usage is TRBJ2-1, with unresolved D. The CDR3 loop spans 15 amino acids. CDR1 SGHRS and CDR2 YFSETQ come from the germline V gene. Deletions cut 0 bases from V and 1 base from J, with 8 bases between. The CDR3 loop reads CASSLVPGSYNEQFF. Written as DNA, the CDR3 is TGCGCCAGCAGCTTGGTCCCCGGGTCCTACAATGAGCAGTTCTTC.

The chain links TRBV9 to TRBJ1-6; D gene unclear. The CDR3 extends over 15 amino acids. V lost 4 bases and J 6 bases, leaving 14 bases between the germline ends. CDR1 SGDLS and CDR2 YYNGEE come from the germline V gene. CDR3 loop: CASSPGSGFNSPLHF. The CDR3 DNA reads as TGTGCCAGCAGCCCTGGGTCGGGGTTTAATTCACCCCTCCACTTT.

This chain connects TRBV5-1 to TRBJ2-1; D may be TRBD1 (5 bases). Germline-derived CDR1 and CDR2 are SGHRS and YFSETQ. This CDR3 is 14 amino acids long. V was cut by 4 bases and J by 4 bases, with 12 bases left in between. In nucleotides, the CDR3 is TGCGCCAGCAGCCGAGACCCAGGGTACAATGAGCAGTTCTTC. It translates to CASSRDPGYNEQFF.

The chain joins TRBV19 to TRBJ2-5, with D possibly being TRBD1 (6 bases). Per germline, CDR1 LNHDA and CDR2 SQIVND (reference sequence). V lost 0 bases, J lost 5 bases, and 13 bases lay in between. This CDR3 spans 15 amino acids. The CDR3 bases are TGTGCCAGTAGTATAGATCACAGGGTAAGGGAGACCCAGTACTTC. Protein: CASSIDHRVRETQYF.

This sequence joins TRBV7-9 and TRBJ2-1; the D is unclear. Germline CDR1 is SEHNR and CDR2 is FQNEAQ (reference sequence). The V and J ends lost 5 bases and 2 bases respectively, with 7 bases between them. There are 13 residues in the CDR3. The CDR3 region is CASSPSTYNEQFF. DNA of the CDR3: TGTGCCAGCAGCCCATCTACCTACAATGAGCAGTTCTTC. The whole variable domain, filled in from reference TRBV7-9 and TRBJ2-1, reads DTGVSQNPRHKITKRGQNVTFRCDPISEHNRLYWYRQTLGQGPEFLTYFQNEAQLEKSRLLSDRFSAERPKGSFSTLEIQRTEQGDSAMYLCASSPSTYNEQFFGPGTRLTVL.

The chain is built from TRBV5-1 and TRBJ2-6; 8 bases map to TRBD1. V trimming: 6 bases; J trimming: 1 base; junction bases outside the gene matches: 3. This CDR3 has 15 residues. Germline CDR1 reads SGHRS; CDR2 reads YFSETQ. CDR3 protein: CASTGQGSGANVLTF. As DNA, the CDR3 is TGCGCCAGCACAGGACAGGGTTCTGGGGCCAACGTCCTGACTTTC.

This sequence joins TRBV5-1 and TRBJ2-2; D might be TRBD1 or TRBD2, each matching 5 bases. The ends were cut back, 4 bases at V and 1 base at J, with 14 bases in the middle. Germline values: CDR1 SGHRS, CDR2 YFSETQ. CDR3 length equals 16 residues. The CDR3 region is CASSNAGTGNTGELFF. CDR3 nucleotides: TGCGCCAGCAGCAACGCCGGGACGGGGAACACCGGGGAGCTGTTTTTT.

The CDR3 sequence is CASKGTSGTSYEQYF. CDR3 sequence (DNA): TGTGCCAGCAAGGGGACATCAGGGACCTCCTACGAGCAGTACTTC. The chain employs TRBV6-1 and TRBJ2-7, with a weak D call TRBD1 (6 bases). This CDR3 contains 15 residues. Germline V gene lookup returns CDR1 MNHNS and CDR2 SASEGT. V was shortened by 7 bases and J by 0 bases, with 16 bases between the two germline ends.

V and J are TRBV5-1 and TRBJ1-1, with 8 bases identical to TRBD1. The V gene end was trimmed by 4 bases and the J gene end by 0 bases; junction bases not matched to a gene: 5. Germline V gene data show CDR1 as SGHRS and CDR2 as YFSETQ. This CDR3 spans 15 amino acids. The CDR3 reads CASSPDRELNTEAFF. The CDR3 DNA follows: TGCGCCAGCAGCCCGGACAGGGAGCTGAACACTGAAGCTTTCTTT.

The chain is built from TRBV6-5 and TRBJ1-1; a weak D match, TRBD1 (5 bases). The V and J ends lost 6 bases and 9 bases respectively, with 14 bases between them. Germline V lookup: CDR1 MNHEY, CDR2 SVGAGI. The CDR3 is made up of 12 amino acids. The CDR3 sequence is CASRAPGRQAFF. CDR3 nucleotides: TGTGCCAGCAGGGCCCCAGGGCGGCAAGCTTTCTTT.

The CDR3 loop reads CASSVNGNQPQHF. In DNA, the CDR3 is TGTGCCAGCAGTGTAAATGGAAATCAGCCCCAGCATTTT. The V gene is TRBV2, the J gene TRBJ1-5; unclear D gene. This CDR3 is 13 amino acids long. V gave up 4 bases and J gave up 4 bases, with 8 bases separating them. The V gene's germline CDR1 is SNHLY and CDR2 FYNNEI. Full variable domain (missing parts from reference TRBV2 and TRBJ1-5): EPEVTQTPSHQVTQMGQEVILRCVPISNHLYFYWYRQILGQKVEFLVSFYNNEISEKSEIFDDQFSVERPDGSNFTLKIRSTKLEDSAMYFCASSVNGNQPQHFGDGTRLSIL.

The chain carries TRBV25-1 and TRBJ1-1; 7 bases fit TRBD1. The CDR3 length is 15 residues. Trimming cost V 5 bases and J 3 bases; bases outside gene matches: 9. Germline V gene lookup returns CDR1 MGHDK and CDR2 SYGVNS. The CDR3 region is CASSPTTGWDTEAFF. The CDR3 DNA reads TGTGCCAGCAGTCCCACGACAGGGTGGGACACTGAAGCTTTCTTT. The full variable domain, completed using reference TRBV25-1 and TRBJ1-1, is EADIYQTPRYLVIGTGKKITLECSQTMGHDKMYWYQQDPGMELHLIHYSYGVNSTEKGDLSSESTVSRIRTEHFPLTLESARPSHTSQYLCASSPTTGWDTEAFFGQGTRLTVV.

The chain employs TRBV27 and TRBJ2-5; a possible D gene is TRBD2 (5 bases). Germline-derived CDR1 and CDR2 are MNHEY and SMNVEV (reference sequence). Trimming shortened V by 3 bases and J by 7 bases, and 15 bases separated the two germline ends. CDR3 length equals 14 residues. CDR3 DNA sequence: TGTGCCAGCAGTTTTATGGCGGGCTGGGCGACCCAGTACTTC. This codes for CASSFMAGWATQYF.

The chain combines TRBV5-6 with TRBJ1-3; D unclear. V lost 0 bases and J 0 bases, leaving 4 bases between the germline ends. Germline-derived CDR1 and CDR2 are SGHDT and YYEEEE. The CDR3 is 14 amino acids. Here the CDR3 reads CASSLGHSGNTIYF. CDR3 bases: TGTGCCAGCAGCTTGGGCCACTCTGGAAACACCATATATTTT.

The V and J genes are TRBV4-2 and TRBJ1-1, with D possibly TRBD1 on 6 matching bases. Between the trimmed V and J ends, which lost 0 bases and 4 bases, there was a span of 21 bases. CDR1 and CDR2 from the germline V gene are LGHNA and YNFKEQ. The CDR3 is made up of 18 amino acids. CDR3 sequence: CASSQETRGTGMGTEAFF. The DNA for the CDR3 is TGTGCCAGCAGCCAAGAGACGAGGGGGACCGGGATGGGCACTGAAGCTTTCTTT.

The chain recombines TRBV5-1 with TRBJ1-1; perhaps TRBD1 as D (5 bases). Trimming shortened V by 1 base and J by 1 base, and 11 bases separated the two germline ends. This CDR3 is built from 15 residues. The germline V gene has CDR1 SGHRS and CDR2 YFSETQ. The CDR3 region has the DNA TGCGCCAGCAGCTTGTTGGGGGTGGCGAACACTGAAGCTTTCTTT. This encodes CASSLLGVANTEAFF.

The CDR3: CASSYGASPYGYTF. The CDR3 bases are TGTGCCAGCAGTTACGGCGCTTCCCCATATGGCTACACCTTC. This chain joins TRBV6-5 and TRBJ1-2; D remains ambiguous. Germline assignment: CDR1 MNHEY and CDR2 SVGAGI. V was trimmed by 2 bases and J by 5 bases, leaving 12 bases between them. There are 14 residues in the CDR3.

The chain has TRBV5-1 and TRBJ2-3; 9 nucleotides align to TRBD2. The germline V gene encodes CDR1 SGHRS and CDR2 YFSETQ. The CDR3 is 15 residues long. With 0 bases clipped from V and 8 bases from J, the junction kept 7 bases outside the gene matches. The CDR3: CASSLDSGGQLTQYF. CDR3 sequence (DNA): TGCGCCAGCAGCTTGGATAGCGGGGGCCAACTTACGCAGTATTTT.

This rearrangement joins TRBV21-1 to TRBJ2-5. TRBV21-1 is noted as a pseudogene. This CDR3 has 14 amino acids. DNA of the CDR3: TGTGCCAGCAGCAAGGGGGATCGACAAGAGACCCAGTACTTC. The encoded protein is CASSKGDRQETQYF.

V gene TRBV19 combines with J gene TRBJ2-7, with 8 positions matching TRBD2. The trim removed 3 bases at V and 3 bases at J, leaving 10 bases unmatched. Per germline, CDR1 LNHDA and CDR2 SQIVND (reference sequence). There are 16 residues in the CDR3. The CDR3 nucleotides read TGTGCCAGTAGTATCCTTTCCGGGGGGGGCATCTACGAGCAGTACTTC. Translation: CASSILSGGGIYEQYF.

The J gene is TRBJ2-5, the V gene TRBV11-3, with TRBD1 as a possible D gene (6 bases). Germline V gives CDR1 SGHNT, CDR2 YENEEA. Deletions cut 5 bases from V and 4 bases from J, with 17 bases between. The CDR3 runs to 15 residues. The CDR3 spells CASSLSGQLGETQYF. CDR3 DNA sequence: TGTGCCAGCAGCCTAAGTGGACAGCTGGGAGAGACCCAGTACTTC.

This chain connects TRBV12-3 or TRBV12-4 to TRBJ2-3; D is perhaps TRBD1 or TRBD2 (5 bases each). Deletions cut 6 bases from V and 1 base from J, with 8 bases between. The CDR3 loop spans 13 amino acids. The CDR3 is CASRVGGTDTQYF. In nucleotides, the CDR3 is TGTGCCAGCAGAGTGGGGGGCACAGATACGCAGTATTTT.

The chain couples TRBV18 to TRBJ1-6, with D maybe TRBD1 (5 bases). Germline V gives CDR1 KGHSH, CDR2 LQKENI. V gave up 4 bases and J gave up 0 bases, with 19 bases separating them. The CDR3 contains 19 residues. CDR3 sequence: CASSRTTPGTSSYNSPLHF. The CDR3 bases are TGTGCCAGCTCACGAACCACCCCAGGGACCAGCTCCTATAATTCACCCCTCCACTTT.

The chain is built from TRBV19 and TRBJ1-5; TRBD1 might be the D (6 bases). CDR3 length equals 15 residues. Trimming shortened V by 2 bases and J by 10 bases, and 18 bases separated the two germline ends. Germline CDR1 LNHDA, CDR2 SQIVND (reference sequence). The CDR3: CASSIIHGGEGPQHF. For the CDR3, the DNA is TGTGCCAGTAGTATAATCCATGGGGGCGAGGGACCCCAGCATTTT.